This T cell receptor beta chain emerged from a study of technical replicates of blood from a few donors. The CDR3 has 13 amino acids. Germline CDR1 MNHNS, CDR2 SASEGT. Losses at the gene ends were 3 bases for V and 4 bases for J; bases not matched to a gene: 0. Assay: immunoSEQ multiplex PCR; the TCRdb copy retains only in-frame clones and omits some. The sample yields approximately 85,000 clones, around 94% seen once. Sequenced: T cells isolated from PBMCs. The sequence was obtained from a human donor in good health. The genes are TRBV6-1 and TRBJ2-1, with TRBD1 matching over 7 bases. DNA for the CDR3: TGTGCCAGCAGTGAGACAGGGTACAATGAGCAGTTCTTC. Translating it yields CASSETGYNEQFF.